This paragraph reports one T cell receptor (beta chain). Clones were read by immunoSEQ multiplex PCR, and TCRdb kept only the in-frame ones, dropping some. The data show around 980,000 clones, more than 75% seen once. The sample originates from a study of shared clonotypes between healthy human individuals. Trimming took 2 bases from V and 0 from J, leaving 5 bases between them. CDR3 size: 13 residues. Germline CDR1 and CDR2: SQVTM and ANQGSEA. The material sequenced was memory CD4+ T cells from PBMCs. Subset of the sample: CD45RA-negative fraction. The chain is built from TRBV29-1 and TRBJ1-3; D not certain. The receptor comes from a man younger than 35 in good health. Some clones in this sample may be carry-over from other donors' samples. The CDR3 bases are TGCAGCGTTGAAACGGACTCTGGAAACACCATATATTTT. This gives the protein CSVETDSGNTIYF.